This TCR beta chain comes out of a study of high-grade serous ovarian cancer treatment subgroups. On the study more broadly: On average, just over 14,000 reads and 7,000 to 8,500 unique TCR beta rearrangements were obtained per sample. Study-level results: These tumor repertoires lack spatial information from bulk sequencing. Tumors within one patient showed repertoire similarity of roughly 0.11 to 0.79. CDR1 and CDR2 were left unanalyzed; analyses focused on CDR3.

Trimming cost V 7 bases and J 2 bases, with 12 bases left between them. The germline V gene encodes CDR1 LNHDA and CDR2 SQIVND (reference sequence). This CDR3 is built from 13 residues. Tumor tissue was taken before any definitive surgery or chemotherapy was given. Concerning this clone itself: Antigen: not known.

This table comes from immunoSEQ multiplex PCR, and its TCRdb copy is limited to in-frame clones, with some not included. Among about 36,000 clones listed, 79% were seen once. The rearrangement uses TRBV19 and TRBJ2-7; TRBD2 might be the D (6 bases). The sample comprised tumor tissue. The source is a human donor with high-grade serous ovarian cancer. The CDR3 is CASMAGPAYEQYF. The DNA of the CDR3 is TGTGCCAGTATGGCGGGACCGGCCTACGAGCAGTACTTC. The full variable domain, its missing parts supplied by reference TRBV19 and TRBJ2-7, is DGGITQSPKYLFRKEGQNVTLSCEQNLNHDAMYWYRQDPGQGLRLIYYSQIVNDFQKGDIAEGYSVSREKKESFPLTVTSAQKNPTAFYLCASMAGPAYEQYFGPGTRLTVT.